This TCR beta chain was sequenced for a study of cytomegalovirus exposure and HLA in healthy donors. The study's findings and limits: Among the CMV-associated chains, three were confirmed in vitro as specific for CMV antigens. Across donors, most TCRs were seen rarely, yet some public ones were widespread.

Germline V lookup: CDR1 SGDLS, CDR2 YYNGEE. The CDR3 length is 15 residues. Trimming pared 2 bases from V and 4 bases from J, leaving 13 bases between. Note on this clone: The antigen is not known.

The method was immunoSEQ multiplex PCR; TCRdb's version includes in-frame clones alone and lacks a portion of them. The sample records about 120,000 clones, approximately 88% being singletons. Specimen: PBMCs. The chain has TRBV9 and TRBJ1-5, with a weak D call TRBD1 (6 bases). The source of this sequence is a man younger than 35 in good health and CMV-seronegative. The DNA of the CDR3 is TGTGCCAGCAGCGTGGGGGGGCGCCCAAATCAGCCCCAGCATTTT. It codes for CASSVGGRPNQPQHF.